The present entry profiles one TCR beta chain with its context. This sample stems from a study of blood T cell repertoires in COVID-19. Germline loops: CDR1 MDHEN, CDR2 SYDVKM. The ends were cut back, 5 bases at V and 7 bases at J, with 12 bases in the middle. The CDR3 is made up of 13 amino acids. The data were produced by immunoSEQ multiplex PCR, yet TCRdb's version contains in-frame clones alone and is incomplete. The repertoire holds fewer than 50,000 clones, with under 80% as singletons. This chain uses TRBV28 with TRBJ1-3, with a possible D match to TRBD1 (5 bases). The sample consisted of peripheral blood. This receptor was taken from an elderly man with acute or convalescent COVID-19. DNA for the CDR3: TGTGCCAGCAGTCCTCAGGGAGGGAACACCATATATTTT. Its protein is CASSPQGGNTIYF. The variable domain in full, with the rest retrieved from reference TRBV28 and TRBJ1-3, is DVKVTQSSRYLVKRTGEKVFLECVQDMDHENMFWYRQDPGLGLRLIYFSYDVKMKEKGDIPEGYSVSREKKERFSLILESASTNQTSMYLCASSPQGGNTIYFGEGSWLTVV.